This record looks at one T cell receptor beta chain sequence and its context. Its specificity is not known. Produced via immunoSEQ multiplex PCR; TCRdb's table is partial and in-frame only. Here the sample spans just under 80,000 clones, about 82% being singletons. The V end lost 2 bases, the J end lost 6 bases, and 10 bases lay between the germline ends. The CDR3 runs to 13 residues. The V gene's germline CDR1 is SGDLS and CDR2 YYNGEE. This entry belongs to a study of PD-1 blockade in mismatch repair-deficient tumors. At the level of the study: Patients had around 12 mismatch repair-deficient cancer types, all previously treated and progressing.

Mismatch repair deficiency was confirmed in all patients, by PCR or immunohistochemistry. The TCR-sequenced patients were a few responders to pembrolizumab. General study points: Tumor-resident clones, often undetectable pretreatment in blood, expanded then contracted after pembrolizumab.

The TCR comes from an adult with mismatch repair-deficient cancer. Here the sequenced sample was peripheral blood, taken 44 weeks after starting pembrolizumab. The chain carries TRBV9 and TRBJ2-3, with D possibly being TRBD2 (5 bases). The CDR3 bases are TGTGCCAGCAGCGTCGGTAGCGTTGATACGCAGTATTTT. Amino acids: CASSVGSVDTQYF.